This TCR beta chain emerged from a study of T cells after yellow fever vaccination. Losses at the gene ends were 3 bases for V and 6 bases for J; bases not matched to a gene: 9. CDR3 size: 15 residues. Germline V lookup: CDR1 SGHDT, CDR2 YYEEEE. MiXCR, run by TCRdb on the 5' RACE reads, gives a single entry per CDR3 protein. The sample shows nearly 350,000 distinct CDR3 sequences, around 8.1% of them seen only once. This specimen consisted of PBMCs, obtained approximately 47 days after the first yellow fever vaccination. This receptor was obtained from a man between 18 and 29 years old who received the YFV17D yellow fever vaccine. This chain joins TRBV5-6 and TRBJ2-3; TRBD2 matches 8 bases. In DNA, the CDR3 is TGTGCCAGCAGCTCTAGCGGGCCTAGCAGGGATACGCAGTATTTT. Its protein product is CASSSSGPSRDTQYF.